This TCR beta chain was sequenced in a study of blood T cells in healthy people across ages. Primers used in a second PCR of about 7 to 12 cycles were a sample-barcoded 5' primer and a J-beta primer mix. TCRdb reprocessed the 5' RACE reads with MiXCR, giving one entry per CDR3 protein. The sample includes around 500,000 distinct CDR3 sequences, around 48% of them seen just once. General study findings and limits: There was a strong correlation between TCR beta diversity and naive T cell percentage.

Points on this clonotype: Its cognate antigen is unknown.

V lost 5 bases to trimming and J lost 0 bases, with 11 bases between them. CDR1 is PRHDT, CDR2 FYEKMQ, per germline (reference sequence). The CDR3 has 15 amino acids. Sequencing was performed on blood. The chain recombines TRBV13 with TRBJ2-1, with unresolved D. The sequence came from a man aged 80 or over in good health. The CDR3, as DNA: TGTGCCAGCAGCCCCAAGGCGACCTCCTACAATGAGCAGTTCTTC. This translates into CASSPKATSYNEQFF.